The 26 T cell receptor beta chains below all came from one sample that was sequenced in a study of T cell responses to AZD1222 COVID-19 vaccine (dated by TCRdb to 2020 to 2023). This sample's time point label indicates: baseline before first vaccination. The treatment or condition label here, explained by the study, means: meningococcal conjugate vaccine given as trial control. Libraries were constructed by the immunoSEQ multiplex PCR assay. This immuneACCESS table, as held by TCRdb, lists in-frame sequences with V and J called but not all clones. Of the missing ones, under half trace to an unresolved V gene in checked studies; the others have no known cause. The sample has some 95,000 clones on record, around 92% of them singletons. The ten largest clones capture 2.8% of the sample. Material: peripheral blood, obtained on day 0 of MenACWY control vaccination. These receptors came from an adult in good health.

CDR3 region: CASSLGSPSSYEQYF. The CDR3 DNA reads TGTGCCAGCAGCTTGGGCTCTCCTAGCTCCTACGAGCAGTACTTC. The gene calls are TRBV7-9 and TRBJ2-7; D uncertain. Trimming cost V 3 bases and J 0 bases, with 12 bases left between them. The CDR3 is made up of 15 amino acids. CDR1 is SEHNR and CDR2 is FQNEAQ in the germline V gene (reference sequence). Looking up the rest from reference TRBV7-9 and TRBJ2-7 gives the full variable domain: DTGVSQNPRHKITKRGQNVTFRCDPISEHNRLYWYRQTLGQGPEFLTYFQNEAQLEKSRLLSDRFSAERPKGSFSTLEIQRTEQGDSAMYLCASSLGSPSSYEQYFGPGTRLTVT.

The gene calls are TRBV10-3 and TRBJ1-1, with D possibly being TRBD1 (6 bases). This CDR3 has 15 amino acids. Germline CDR1 reads ENHRY; CDR2 reads SYGVKD. V was cut by 5 bases and J by 1 base, with 14 bases left in between. The CDR3 here is CAISPGQGANTEAFF. In DNA, the CDR3 is TGTGCCATCAGTCCGGGACAAGGAGCGAACACTGAAGCTTTCTTT.

The chain carries TRBV5-6 and TRBJ1-6; 7 bases line up with TRBD1. The V gene's germline CDR1 is SGHDT and CDR2 YYEEEE. The CDR3 runs to 16 residues. J gave up 3 bases and V 3 bases, and 6 bases lay outside the gene matches. CDR3 in DNA: TGTGCCAGCAGCTCTCGGGACAGAGGCTATAATTCACCCCTCCACTTT. As protein: CASSSRDRGYNSPLHF.

The chain employs TRBV19 and TRBJ2-1; D is tentatively TRBD1 or TRBD2 (5 bases each). Germline V gene lookup returns CDR1 LNHDA and CDR2 SQIVND (reference sequence). The CDR3 has 12 amino acids. V was clipped by 3 bases and J by 9 bases, with 9 bases between them. CDR3 in DNA: TGTGCCAGTAGTATGCTTGGGGGTGAGCAGTTCTTC. It is translated as CASSMLGGEQFF.

V gene TRBV7-8 combines with J gene TRBJ2-1, with a weak D call TRBD2 (5 bases). Germline CDR1 SGHVS, CDR2 FQNEAQ. This CDR3 is built from 12 residues. Trimming removed 5 bases at V and 4 bases at J, with 6 bases between. The CDR3 region has the DNA TGTGCCAGCAGCCGGGGATACAATGAGCAGTTCTTC. Protein sequence: CASSRGYNEQFF.

V is TRBV2 and J is TRBJ1-2; no reliable D call. Germline V gives CDR1 SNHLY, CDR2 FYNNEI. This CDR3 spans 13 amino acids. V dropped 1 base and J dropped 8 bases, with 11 bases sitting between them. In DNA form, the CDR3 reads TGTGCCAGCAGTGAAGTGGCTTCCTGGGGCTACACCTTC. Its translation: CASSEVASWGYTF.

The chain joins TRBV5-1 to TRBJ1-2, with 7 bases lining up with TRBD1. From germline, CDR1 is SGHRS and CDR2 YFSETQ. With V trimmed by 4 bases and J by 8 bases, 11 bases remained unmatched. The CDR3 runs to 14 residues. CDR3 DNA: TGCGCCAGCAGCCAAAACCGGGACAGCACGGGCTACACCTTC. Its translation is CASSQNRDSTGYTF.

The chain recombines TRBV6-2 or TRBV6-3 with TRBJ2-5; D unclear. V lost 5 bases and J 5 bases, leaving 18 bases between the germline ends. From germline, CDR1 is MNHEY and CDR2 SVGEGT. The CDR3 totals 15 residues. In DNA, the CDR3 is TGTGCCAGCAGTCGATCGCCCCCCATGGGGGAGACCCAGTACTTC. Protein sequence: CASSRSPPMGETQYF.

The V gene is TRBV6-1, the J gene TRBJ2-3; 7 positions agree with TRBD2. Per the germline V gene, CDR1 is MNHNS and CDR2 is SASEGT. This CDR3 region has 15 residues. The junction had 8 bases not matched to a gene; V was cut back by 2 bases and J by 6 bases. The CDR3 nucleotides are TGTGCCAGCAGTGAATGGGGGGGGACGGGCGATACGCAGTATTTT. The encoded protein is CASSEWGGTGDTQYF.

The chain carries TRBV7-2 and TRBJ2-1, with D possibly being TRBD1 (5 bases). The CDR3 is 16 amino acids. Germline CDR1 is SGHTA and CDR2 is FQGNSA. Trimming removed 2 bases from V and 8 bases from J, with 19 bases in between. CDR3 nucleotides: TGTGCCAGCAGCTTACAGGTGGAGCAGGGTGGGGATGAGCAGTTCTTC. Encoded protein: CASSLQVEQGGDEQFF.

This chain's CDR3 is CASSPRTGEKLFF. The CDR3 bases are TGTGCCAGCAGCCCCAGGACAGGGGAAAAACTGTTTTTT. The gene calls are TRBV7-2 and TRBJ1-4, with 8 bases that match TRBD1. J was trimmed by 8 bases and V by 5 bases; bases with no gene match: 4. The germline CDR1 and CDR2 sequences are SGHTA and FQGNSA. The CDR3 consists of 13 residues.

The chain uses TRBV27 and TRBJ1-2, with TRBD1 matching 10 bases. This CDR3 is 13 amino acids long. V shed 3 bases and J 7 bases; nucleotides not matched to a gene: 2. Germline V gives CDR1 MNHEY, CDR2 SMNVEV (reference sequence). The CDR3 region is CASSFGQGVGYTF. The CDR3, as DNA: TGTGCCAGCAGTTTCGGACAGGGGGTTGGCTACACCTTC.

The rearrangement links TRBV2 to TRBJ1-1, with D possibly being TRBD1 (5 bases). The germline CDR1 and CDR2 sequences are SNHLY and FYNNEI. The V and J ends lost 5 bases and 5 bases respectively, with 12 bases between them. This CDR3 region has 13 residues. The CDR3 nucleotides read TGTGCCAGCAGTCAGGGAGAAGGTACTGAAGCTTTCTTT. Residues: CASSQGEGTEAFF.

The rearrangement uses TRBV5-4 and TRBJ2-2; weak D call: TRBD2 (5 bases). The V end lost 0 bases, the J end lost 4 bases, and 7 bases lay between the germline ends. The CDR3 has 14 residues. The germline V gene has CDR1 SGHNT and CDR2 YYREEE (reference sequence). The CDR3 sequence: CASSLGAGTGELFF. The CDR3 coding sequence is TGTGCCAGCAGCTTGGGGGCGGGCACCGGGGAGCTGTTTTTT. The full variable domain, its missing parts supplied by reference TRBV5-4 and TRBJ2-2, is ETGVTQSPTHLIKTRGQQVTLRCSSQSGHNTVSWYQQALGQGPQFIFQYYREEENGRGNFPPRFSGLQFPNYSSELNVNALELDDSALYLCASSLGAGTGELFFGEGSRLTVL.

This clone was observed a few times. V and J are TRBV6-4 and TRBJ2-3; TRBD1 is a possible D gene (6 bases). CDR3 size: 14 residues. The V end lost 2 bases, the J end lost 4 bases, and 10 bases lay between the germline ends. Germline lookup yields CDR1 MRHNA and CDR2 SNTAGT. The CDR3 reads CASSDGTGSDTQYF. The DNA of the CDR3 is TGTGCCAGCAGTGACGGAACAGGGTCAGATACGCAGTATTTT.

The chain employs TRBV9 and TRBJ1-6; perhaps TRBD1 as D (5 bases). From germline, CDR1 is SGDLS and CDR2 YYNGEE. The CDR3 totals 15 residues. The V gene lost 4 bases and the J gene lost 9 bases, with 17 bases spanning the gap. The CDR3 protein is CASSLDAGSRSPLHF. CDR3 in DNA: TGTGCCAGCAGCCTCGATGCAGGGAGTCGTTCACCCCTCCACTTT.

The rearrangement links TRBV7-2 to TRBJ2-3, with 11 bases aligning to TRBD2. CDR1 is SGHTA and CDR2 is FQGNSA in the germline V gene. The CDR3 is 18 residues long. The V and J ends lost 1 base and 3 bases, in that order; junction bases with no gene match: 9. Written as DNA, the CDR3 is TGTGCCAGCAGCTTAGTGATAGCGGGGGGGCGGAAAACAGATACGCAGTATTTT. This translates into CASSLVIAGGRKTDTQYF.

The chain recombines TRBV18 with TRBJ1-2, with D perhaps TRBD1 (5 bases). The germline gives CDR1 KGHSH, CDR2 LQKENI. The CDR3 is 13 residues long. Trimming pared 4 bases from V and 8 bases from J, leaving 14 bases between. CDR3 protein: CASSLTVAGGYTF. The CDR3 nucleotides read TGTGCCAGCTCACTTACCGTGGCAGGGGGCTACACCTTC.

The rearrangement links TRBV3-1 (or the pseudogene TRBV3-2) to TRBJ2-1, with D perhaps TRBD2 (7 bases). CDR3 length: 18 amino acids. V was cut by 0 bases and J by 4 bases, with 19 bases left in between. CDR1 is LGHDT and CDR2 is YNNKEL in the germline V gene (reference sequence). The CDR3 loop reads CASSQDLRGPLSYNEQFF. In DNA, the CDR3 is TGTGCCAGCAGCCAAGATTTGCGGGGGCCCCTTAGTTACAATGAGCAGTTCTTC.

This sequence joins TRBV7-3 and TRBJ1-4; D perhaps matches TRBD1 (5 bases). Germline loops: CDR1 SGHTA, CDR2 FQGTGA. Trimming took off 5 bases at V and 3 bases at J, with 22 bases between the two ends. The CDR3 runs to 18 residues. CDR3 sequence reads: CASSPKITQGAPNEKLFF. The DNA for the CDR3 is TGTGCCAGCAGCCCCAAAATCACCCAGGGAGCCCCTAATGAAAAACTGTTTTTT. Full variable domain (missing parts from reference TRBV7-3 and TRBJ1-4): GAGVSQTPSNKVTEKGKYVELRCDPISGHTALYWYRQSLGQGPEFLIYFQGTGAADDSGLPNDRFFAVRPEGSVSTLKIQRTERGDSAVYLCASSPKITQGAPNEKLFFGSGTQLSVL.

The chain recombines TRBV6-5 with TRBJ1-6; D might be TRBD1 (6 bases). With 0 bases removed from V and 14 bases from J, the gap between germline ends came to 17 bases. The CDR3 sequence is 15 residues long. The germline gives CDR1 MNHEY, CDR2 SVGAGI. The CDR3 DNA follows: TGTGCCAGCAGTTACTCCACAGGGCCCCGATCAACCCTCCACTTT. It translates to CASSYSTGPRSTLHF.

V usage is TRBV5-1 and J usage is TRBJ1-2; 12 nucleotides align to TRBD1. The CDR3 sequence is 15 residues long. The germline CDR1 and CDR2 sequences are SGHRS and YFSETQ. The trim removed 6 bases at V and 8 bases at J, leaving 11 bases unmatched. The CDR3 is CASTRDRGRTEGYTF. In nucleotides, the CDR3 is TGCGCCAGCACCCGGGACAGGGGGCGAACGGAAGGCTACACCTTC.

This clone was detected once. V and J are TRBV9 and TRBJ2-5, with a possible D match to TRBD2 (5 bases). Germline V lookup: CDR1 SGDLS, CDR2 YYNGEE. V lost 0 bases and J 5 bases, leaving 11 bases between the germline ends. The CDR3 contains 14 residues. The CDR3 DNA is TGTGCCAGCAGCGTAGCCGGGATGGGGGAGACCCAGTACTTC. This gives the protein CASSVAGMGETQYF.

This clone was counted many times. The chain is built from TRBV15 and TRBJ1-6, with TRBD1 matching over 7 bases. Unmatched junction bases numbered 1, after V lost 3 bases and J lost 2 bases. CDR1 and CDR2 (germline): LNHNV, YYDKDF (reference sequence). The CDR3 loop spans 15 amino acids. This CDR3 reads CATSRGTAYNSPLHF. CDR3 DNA sequence: TGTGCCACCAGCAGGGGGACAGCCTATAATTCACCCCTCCACTTT.

This clone was recorded a few times. The chain couples TRBV3-1 (or the pseudogene TRBV3-2) to TRBJ2-3; no clear D. This CDR3 comprises 10 residues. Trimming shortened V by 8 bases and J by 1 base, and 1 base separated the two germline ends. The germline V gene encodes CDR1 LGHDT and CDR2 YNNKEL (reference sequence). The CDR3 DNA reads as TGTGCCAGCCGCACAGATACGCAGTATTTT. Amino acids: CASRTDTQYF.

This chain uses TRBV29-1 with TRBJ1-1, with D maybe TRBD1 (5 bases). V lost 4 bases and J 1 base, leaving 13 bases between the germline ends. The CDR3 covers 14 residues. Germline loops: CDR1 SQVTM, CDR2 ANQGSEA. The CDR3 bases are TGCAGCGTTGGTAAGGTTACAGGGAACACTGAAGCTTTCTTT. The encoded protein is CSVGKVTGNTEAFF.